This T cell receptor beta chain stems from a study of blood T cell repertoires in COVID-19. The wider study: PBMCs, B-cell-depleted T cells, or T cells were the source of the cDNA or gDNA that made up the material.

The CDR3 loop spans 13 amino acids. CDR1 and CDR2 (germline): SGHNT, YYREEE (reference sequence). The V gene lost 4 bases and the J gene lost 5 bases, with 12 bases spanning the gap. Per the study methods: By means of reference gene primer amplification, nucleated cell counts were estimated. Assay used: immunoSEQ multiplex PCR; TCRdb lists only in-frame clones, some missing. Clonal size and the V and J genes are those of that table, whereas D and trimming came from the DNA. This table holds more than 200,000 clones, about 90% found once. This chain joins TRBV5-4 and TRBJ1-2; D not resolved. This receptor was obtained from a woman aged 50 to 65 with acute or convalescent COVID-19. Specimen: peripheral blood. The CDR3 protein is CASSPESTYGYTF. The DNA for the CDR3 is TGTGCCAGCAGCCCGGAGTCCACTTATGGCTACACCTTC.